This T cell receptor (beta chain) is drawn from a study of shared T cell receptors in the human thymus. Profiled with immunoSEQ multiplex PCR; TCRdb holds only in-frame clones, not every one. The sample records 630,000 or so clones, 80% to 90% being singletons. The CDR3 is made up of 14 amino acids. The V end was cut by 2 bases, the J end by 3 bases, with 8 bases between. Germline V gene lookup returns CDR1 SGHTA and CDR2 FQGTGA. This sample also appeared in a second study, on human thymus T cells.

The clonotype comes from a boy in the first two years of life with a congenital heart defect. The rearrangement joins TRBV7-3 to TRBJ2-1; no firm D call. Sample: thymocytes. The CDR3 coding sequence is TGTGCCAGCAGCTTAGCTAGAAGCTACAATGAGCAGTTCTTC. It yields the protein CASSLARSYNEQFF.